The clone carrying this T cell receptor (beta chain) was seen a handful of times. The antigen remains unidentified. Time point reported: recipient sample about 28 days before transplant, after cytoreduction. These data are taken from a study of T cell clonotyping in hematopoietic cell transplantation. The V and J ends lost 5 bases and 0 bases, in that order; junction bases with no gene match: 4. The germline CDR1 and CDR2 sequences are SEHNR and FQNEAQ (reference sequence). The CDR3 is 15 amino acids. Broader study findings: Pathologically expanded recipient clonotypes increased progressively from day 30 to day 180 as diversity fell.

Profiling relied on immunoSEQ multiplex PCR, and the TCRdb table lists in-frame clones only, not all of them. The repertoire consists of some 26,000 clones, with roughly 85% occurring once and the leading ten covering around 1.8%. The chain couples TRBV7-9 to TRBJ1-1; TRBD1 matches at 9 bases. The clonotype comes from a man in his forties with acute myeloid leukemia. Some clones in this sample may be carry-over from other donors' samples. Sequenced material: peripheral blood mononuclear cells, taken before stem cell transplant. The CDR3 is CASSPGQGMNTEAFF. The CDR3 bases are TGTGCCAGCAGCCCTGGACAGGGGATGAACACTGAAGCTTTCTTT.